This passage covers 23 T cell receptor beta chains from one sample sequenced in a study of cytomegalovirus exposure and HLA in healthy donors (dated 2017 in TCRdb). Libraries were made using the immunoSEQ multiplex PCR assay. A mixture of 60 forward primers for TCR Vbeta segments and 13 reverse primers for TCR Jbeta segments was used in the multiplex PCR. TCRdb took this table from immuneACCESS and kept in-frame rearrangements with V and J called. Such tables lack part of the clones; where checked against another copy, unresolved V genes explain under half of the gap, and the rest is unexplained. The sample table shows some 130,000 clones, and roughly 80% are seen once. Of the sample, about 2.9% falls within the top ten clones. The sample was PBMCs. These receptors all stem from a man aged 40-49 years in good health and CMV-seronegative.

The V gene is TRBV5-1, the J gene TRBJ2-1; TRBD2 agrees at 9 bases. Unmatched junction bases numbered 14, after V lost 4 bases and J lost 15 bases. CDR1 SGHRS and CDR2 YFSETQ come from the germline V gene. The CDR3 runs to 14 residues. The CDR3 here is CASSTGGAGGNRFF. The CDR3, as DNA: TGCGCCAGCAGCACAGGTGGAGCGGGGGGTAATCGGTTCTTC.

The CDR3 DNA follows: TGCGCCAGCAGCCCCCGGGACAGGGGGCATTCCGGGGAGCTGTTTTTT. Its translation is CASSPRDRGHSGELFF. The chain joins TRBV4-3 to TRBJ2-2, with 12 bases matching TRBD1. Germline-derived CDR1 and CDR2 are LGHNA and YSLEER. This CDR3 region has 16 residues. J was trimmed by 6 bases and V by 4 bases; bases with no gene match: 6.

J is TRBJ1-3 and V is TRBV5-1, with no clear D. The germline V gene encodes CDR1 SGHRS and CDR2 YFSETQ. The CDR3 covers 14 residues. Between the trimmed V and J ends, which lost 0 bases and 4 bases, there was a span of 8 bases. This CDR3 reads CASSLAASGNTIYF. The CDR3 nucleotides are TGCGCCAGCAGCTTGGCCGCGTCGGGAAACACCATATATTTT. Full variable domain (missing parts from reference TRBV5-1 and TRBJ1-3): KAGVTQTPRYLIKTRGQQVTLSCSPISGHRSVSWYQQTPGQGLQFLFEYFSETQRNKGNFPGRFSGRQFSNSRSEMNVSTLELGDSALYLCASSLAASGNTIYFGEGSWLTVV.

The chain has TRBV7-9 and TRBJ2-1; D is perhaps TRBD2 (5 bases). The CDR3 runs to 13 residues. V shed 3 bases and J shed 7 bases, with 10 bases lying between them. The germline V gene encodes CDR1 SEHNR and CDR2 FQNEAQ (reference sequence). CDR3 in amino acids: CASSFGGGNEQFF. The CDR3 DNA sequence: TGTGCCAGCAGCTTTGGAGGTGGAAATGAGCAGTTCTTC.

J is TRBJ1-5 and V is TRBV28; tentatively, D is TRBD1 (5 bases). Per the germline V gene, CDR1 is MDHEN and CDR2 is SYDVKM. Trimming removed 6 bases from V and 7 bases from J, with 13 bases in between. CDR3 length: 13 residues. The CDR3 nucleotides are TGTGCCAGCAGGACTCAGGGTGGACAGCCCCAGCATTTT. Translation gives CASRTQGGQPQHF.

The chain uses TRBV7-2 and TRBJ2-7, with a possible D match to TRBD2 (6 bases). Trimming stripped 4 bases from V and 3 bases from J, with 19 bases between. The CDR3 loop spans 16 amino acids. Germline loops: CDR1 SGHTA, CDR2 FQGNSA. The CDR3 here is CASSYGGSGEYYEQYF. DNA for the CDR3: TGTGCCAGCAGCTACGGGGGTTCGGGCGAGTACTACGAGCAGTACTTC.

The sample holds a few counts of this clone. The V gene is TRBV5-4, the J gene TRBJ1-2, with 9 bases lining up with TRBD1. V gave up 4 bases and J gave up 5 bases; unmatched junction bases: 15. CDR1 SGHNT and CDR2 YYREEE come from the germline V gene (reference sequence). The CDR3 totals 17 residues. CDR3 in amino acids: CASSTYATGGAWYGYTF. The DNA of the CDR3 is TGTGCCAGCAGCACCTATGCTACAGGGGGCGCCTGGTATGGCTACACCTTC.

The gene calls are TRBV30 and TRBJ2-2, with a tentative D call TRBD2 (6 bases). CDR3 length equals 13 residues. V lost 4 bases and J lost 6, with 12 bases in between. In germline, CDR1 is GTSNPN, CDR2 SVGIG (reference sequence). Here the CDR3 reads CAWTSAGPGELFF. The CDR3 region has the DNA TGTGCCTGGACTAGCGCCGGACCCGGGGAGCTGTTTTTT. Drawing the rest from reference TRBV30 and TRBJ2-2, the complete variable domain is SQTIHQWPATLVQPVGSPLSLECTVEGTSNPNLYWYRQAAGRGLQLLFYSVGIGQISSEVPQNLSASRPQDRQFILSSKKLLLSDSGFYLCAWTSAGPGELFFGEGSRLTVL.

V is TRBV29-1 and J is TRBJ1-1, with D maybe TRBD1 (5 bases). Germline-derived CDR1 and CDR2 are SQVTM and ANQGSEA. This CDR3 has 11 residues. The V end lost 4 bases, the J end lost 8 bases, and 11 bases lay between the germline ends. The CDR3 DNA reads TGCAGCGTTGGGGACGGGGGGGAAGCTTTCTTT. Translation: CSVGDGGEAFF. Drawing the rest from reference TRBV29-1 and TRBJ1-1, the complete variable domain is SAVISQKPSRDICQRGTSLTIQCQVDSQVTMMFWYRQQPGQSLTLIATANQGSEATYESGFVIDKFPISRPNLTFSTLTVSNMSPEDSSIYLCSVGDGGEAFFGQGTRLTVV.

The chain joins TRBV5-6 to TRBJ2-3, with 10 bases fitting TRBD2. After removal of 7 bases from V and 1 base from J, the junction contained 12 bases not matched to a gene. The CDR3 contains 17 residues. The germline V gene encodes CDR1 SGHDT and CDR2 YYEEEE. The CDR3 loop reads CASDNSGRAFRTDTQYF. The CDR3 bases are TGTGCCAGCGACAACAGCGGGAGGGCCTTTCGCACAGATACGCAGTATTTT. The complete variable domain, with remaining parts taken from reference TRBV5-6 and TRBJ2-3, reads DAGVTQSPTHLIKTRGQQVTLRCSPKSGHDTVSWYQQALGQGPQFIFQYYEEEERQRGNFPDRFSGHQFPNYSSELNVNALLLGDSALYLCASDNSGRAFRTDTQYFGPGTRLTVL.

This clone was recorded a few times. CDR3 bases: TGCGCCAGCAGCTTGAGCACAGGGGGCCTCGTCTATGGCTACACCTTC. Protein product: CASSLSTGGLVYGYTF. This chain links TRBV5-1 with TRBJ1-2; TRBD1 aligns across 9 bases. This CDR3 is 16 amino acids long. Germline V gene sequence: CDR1 SGHRS, CDR2 YFSETQ. The junction had 8 bases not matched to a gene; V was cut back by 1 base and J by 4 bases. The whole variable domain, filled in from reference TRBV5-1 and TRBJ1-2, reads KAGVTQTPRYLIKTRGQQVTLSCSPISGHRSVSWYQQTPGQGLQFLFEYFSETQRNKGNFPGRFSGRQFSNSRSEMNVSTLELGDSALYLCASSLSTGGLVYGYTFGSGTRLTVV.

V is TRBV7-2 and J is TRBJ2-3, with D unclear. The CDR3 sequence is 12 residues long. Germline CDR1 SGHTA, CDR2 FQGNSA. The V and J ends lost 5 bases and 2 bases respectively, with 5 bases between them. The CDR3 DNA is TGTGCCAGCAGCCTATACACAGATACGCAGTATTTT. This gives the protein CASSLYTDTQYF.

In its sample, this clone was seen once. For the CDR3, the DNA is TGTGCCAGCAGCTCCCAACGACAGGGTTTCAGTGAAAAACTGTTTTTT. Its protein product is CASSSQRQGFSEKLFF. This chain connects TRBV7-8 to TRBJ1-4, with 7 bases fitting TRBD1. The CDR3 extends over 16 amino acids. J lost 7 bases, V lost 4 bases, and 12 bases had no gene match. Per the germline V gene, CDR1 is SGHVS and CDR2 is FQNEAQ. The full variable domain, rest sourced from reference TRBV7-8 and TRBJ1-4, is GAGVSQSPRYKVAKRGQDVALRCDPISGHVSLFWYQQALGQGPEFLTYFQNEAQLDKSGLPSDRFFAERPEGSVSTLKIQRTQQEDSAVYLCASSSQRQGFSEKLFFGSGTQLSVL.

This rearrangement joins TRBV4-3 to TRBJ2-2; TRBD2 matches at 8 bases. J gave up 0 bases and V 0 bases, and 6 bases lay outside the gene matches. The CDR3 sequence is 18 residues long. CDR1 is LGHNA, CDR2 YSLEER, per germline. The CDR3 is CASSQEASGPPNTGELFF. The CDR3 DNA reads TGCGCCAGCAGCCAAGAAGCTAGCGGGCCTCCGAACACCGGGGAGCTGTTTTTT.

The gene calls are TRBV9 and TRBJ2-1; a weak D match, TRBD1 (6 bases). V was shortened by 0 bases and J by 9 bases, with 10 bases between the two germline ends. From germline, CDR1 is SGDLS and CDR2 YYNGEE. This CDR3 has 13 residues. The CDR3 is CASSVDRAGEQFF. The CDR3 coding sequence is TGTGCCAGCAGCGTAGACAGGGCAGGTGAGCAGTTCTTC.

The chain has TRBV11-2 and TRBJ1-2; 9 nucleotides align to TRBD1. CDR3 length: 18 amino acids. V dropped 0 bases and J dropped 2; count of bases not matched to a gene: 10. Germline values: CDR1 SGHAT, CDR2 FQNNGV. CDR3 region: CASSLDSRPGTGNYGYTF. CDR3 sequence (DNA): TGTGCCAGCAGCTTAGATAGCCGTCCCGGGACAGGGAACTATGGCTACACCTTC.

The CDR3 DNA reads as TGTGCCAGCAGCCCGGCCACTAGAGCTGGGGCCAACGTCCTGACTTTC. Translating gives CASSPATRAGANVLTF. This chain links TRBV5-5 with TRBJ2-6; TRBD2 might be the D (5 bases). The CDR3 has 16 residues. The V end was cut by 4 bases, the J end by 2 bases, with 13 bases between. CDR1 and CDR2 (germline): SGHKS, YYEKEE (reference sequence).

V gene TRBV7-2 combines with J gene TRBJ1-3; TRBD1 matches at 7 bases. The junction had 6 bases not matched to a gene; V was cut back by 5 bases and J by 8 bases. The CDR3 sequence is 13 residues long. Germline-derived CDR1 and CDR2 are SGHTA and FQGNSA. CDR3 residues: CASSPRQGDTIYF. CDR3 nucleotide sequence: TGTGCCAGCAGCCCTAGACAGGGAGACACCATATATTTT. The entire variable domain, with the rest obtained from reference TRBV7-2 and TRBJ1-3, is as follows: GAGVSQSPSNKVTEKGKDVELRCDPISGHTALYWYRQSLGQGLEFLIYFQGNSAPDKSGLPSDRFSAERTGGSVSTLTIQRTQQEDSAVYLCASSPRQGDTIYFGEGSWLTVV.

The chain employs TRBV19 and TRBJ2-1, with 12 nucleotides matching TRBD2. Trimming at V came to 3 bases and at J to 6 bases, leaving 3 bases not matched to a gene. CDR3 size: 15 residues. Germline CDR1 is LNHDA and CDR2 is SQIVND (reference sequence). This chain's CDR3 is CASSIQTSGSNEQFF. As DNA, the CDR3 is TGTGCCAGTAGTATCCAGACTAGCGGGAGCAATGAGCAGTTCTTC. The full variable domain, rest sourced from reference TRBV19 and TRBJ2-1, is DGGITQSPKYLFRKEGQNVTLSCEQNLNHDAMYWYRQDPGQGLRLIYYSQIVNDFQKGDIAEGYSVSREKKESFPLTVTSAQKNPTAFYLCASSIQTSGSNEQFFGPGTRLTVL.

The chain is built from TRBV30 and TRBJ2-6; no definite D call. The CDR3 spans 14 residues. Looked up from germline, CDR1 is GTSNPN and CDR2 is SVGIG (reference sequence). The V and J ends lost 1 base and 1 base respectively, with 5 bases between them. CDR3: CAWSGLSGANVLTF. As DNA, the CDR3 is TGTGCCTGGAGTGGTCTTTCTGGGGCCAACGTCCTGACTTTC.

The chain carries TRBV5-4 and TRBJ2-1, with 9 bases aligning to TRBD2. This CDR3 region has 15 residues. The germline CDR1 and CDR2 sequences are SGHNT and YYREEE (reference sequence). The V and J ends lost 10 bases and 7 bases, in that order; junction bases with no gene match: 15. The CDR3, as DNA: TGTGCCTGGACGGGAGCGGGGGGCAGGGGAAATGAGCAGTTCTTC. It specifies CAWTGAGGRGNEQFF.

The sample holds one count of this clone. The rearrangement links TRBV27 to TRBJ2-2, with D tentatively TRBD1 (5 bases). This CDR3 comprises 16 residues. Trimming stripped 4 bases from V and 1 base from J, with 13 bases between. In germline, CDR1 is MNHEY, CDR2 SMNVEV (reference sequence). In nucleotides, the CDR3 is TGTGCCAGCAGTTCCCGCCCCAGGGTGAACACCGGGGAGCTGTTTTTT. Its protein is CASSSRPRVNTGELFF.

The DNA of the CDR3 is TGTGCCAGCAGCCCGGGGACAGCATGGGGCTACACCTTC. It is translated as CASSPGTAWGYTF. J is TRBJ1-2 and V is TRBV16; 7 bases are shared with TRBD1. Germline assignment: CDR1 KGHSY and CDR2 FQNENV. The CDR3 runs 13 residues. With V trimmed by 4 bases and J by 8 bases, 7 bases remained unmatched.